This TCR beta chain emerged from a study of cytomegalovirus exposure and HLA in healthy donors. As for this clone: Antigen unknown.

With V trimmed by 1 base and J by 5 bases, 10 bases remained unmatched. Germline V gene data show CDR1 as LGHNA and CDR2 as YSLEER. The CDR3 runs to 17 residues. Study-wide results and limits: Highly shared variants forming one cluster were likely a sequencing artifact.

PCR employed 60 Vbeta and 13 Jbeta primers. The assay was immunoSEQ multiplex PCR, and TCRdb's table has in-frame clones only and misses some. The table includes some 120,000 clones, around 79% detected once. The gene calls are TRBV4-3 and TRBJ2-2; 7 positions match TRBD2. This receptor was identified in a woman aged 40 to 50 in good health and CMV-seropositive. The specimen sequenced was PBMCs. The CDR3 spells CASSQVRGGSGTGELFF. The CDR3 coding sequence is TGCGCCAGCAGCCAAGTCCGAGGCGGGAGTGGAACCGGGGAGCTGTTTTTT.